The 18 T cell receptor beta chains given below trace back to one sample, sequenced in a study of shared clonotypes between healthy human individuals. The assay was immunoSEQ multiplex PCR, and TCRdb's table has in-frame clones only and misses some. The table has 2 million to 2.5 million clones, approximately 93% seen once. The sequencing input was naive CD4+ T cells from PBMCs. The subset: CD45RA+ positively selected. The source is a man in his late teens or twenties in good health. Some clones in this sample may be carry-over from other donors' samples.

The chain combines TRBV20-1 with TRBJ2-5; D is unresolved. Trimming pared 4 bases from V and 5 bases from J, leaving 5 bases between. In germline, CDR1 is DFQATT, CDR2 SNEGSKA (reference sequence). This CDR3 is built from 10 residues. The CDR3 nucleotides read TGCAGTGCTAAATCGGAGACCCAGTACTTC. Translating gives CSAKSETQYF.

The V gene is TRBV11-2, the J gene TRBJ2-7; a weak D match, TRBD1 (6 bases). This CDR3 has 14 amino acids. Trimming took 1 base from V and 2 from J, leaving 9 bases between them. Germline V gene lookup returns CDR1 SGHAT and CDR2 FQNNGV. CDR3 nucleotide sequence: TGTGCCAGCAGCTTAGGGACAGCCACCTACGAGCAGTACTTC. Its protein product is CASSLGTATYEQYF.

This clone is a singleton in its sample. This chain uses TRBV9 with TRBJ2-3; D gene unclear. The V and J ends lost 4 bases and 1 base respectively, with 10 bases between them. The length of the CDR3 is 14 residues. The germline gives CDR1 SGDLS, CDR2 YYNGEE. The CDR3 sequence: CASSPRTRTDTQYF. The CDR3, as DNA: TGTGCCAGCAGCCCTCGGACCCGCACAGATACGCAGTATTTT.

The chain joins TRBV7-3 to TRBJ1-2; TRBD1 matches at 9 bases. CDR1 and CDR2 from the germline V gene are SGHTA and FQGTGA. This CDR3 contains 13 residues. V gave up 5 bases and J gave up 6 bases; unmatched junction bases: 4. CDR3 loop: CASSPDRGNGYTF. The DNA for the CDR3 is TGTGCCAGCAGCCCTGACAGGGGGAATGGCTACACCTTC.

This chain links TRBV28 with TRBJ1-3, with D uncertain. Germline lookup yields CDR1 MDHEN and CDR2 SYDVKM. There are 11 residues in the CDR3. V lost 7 bases, J lost 9 bases, and 10 bases lay in between. In DNA form, the CDR3 reads TGTGCCAGCAAAGGGCCCTTCACCATATATTTT. Translation: CASKGPFTIYF.

V gene TRBV5-1 combines with J gene TRBJ2-7, with D perhaps matching TRBD1 (6 bases). V dropped 2 bases and J dropped 4 bases, with 19 bases sitting between them. The CDR3 is made up of 16 amino acids. Germline V gene lookup returns CDR1 SGHRS and CDR2 YFSETQ. The CDR3 loop reads CASSLNPRGQEYEQYF. CDR3 in DNA: TGCGCCAGCAGCTTAAATCCAAGGGGACAAGAGTACGAGCAGTACTTC.

This chain uses TRBV7-9 with TRBJ2-4; TRBD1 aligns across 10 bases. Unmatched junction bases numbered 3, after V lost 4 bases and J lost 6 bases. In germline, CDR1 is SEHNR, CDR2 FQNEAQ (reference sequence). The CDR3 is made up of 14 amino acids. This CDR3 reads CASSSRQGANIQYF. The CDR3, as DNA: TGTGCCAGCAGCTCAAGACAGGGGGCAAACATTCAGTACTTC.

This rearrangement joins TRBV4-3 to TRBJ2-7, with D unclear. The CDR3 consists of 16 residues. Germline V gives CDR1 LGHNA, CDR2 YSLEER. V dropped 1 base and J dropped 6 bases, with 19 bases sitting between them. The CDR3 DNA follows: TGCGCCAGCAGCCAAGGAGCTTCTCAAGGGAACGGCGAGCAGTACTTC. Its protein product is CASSQGASQGNGEQYF.

The chain carries TRBV28 and TRBJ2-7; 8 bases are shared with TRBD1. V dropped 6 bases and J dropped 0; count of bases not matched to a gene: 7. CDR1 and CDR2 (germline): MDHEN, SYDVKM. This CDR3 region has 15 residues. The CDR3 reads CASSTSGGLSYEQYF. In DNA form, the CDR3 reads TGTGCCAGCAGCACCTCAGGGGGCCTCTCCTACGAGCAGTACTTC.

The chain combines TRBV5-4 with TRBJ1-2; D is possibly TRBD1 (6 bases). The CDR3 consists of 15 residues. Looked up from germline, CDR1 is SGHNT and CDR2 is YYREEE (reference sequence). Trimming took 4 bases from V and 0 from J, leaving 13 bases between them. Written as DNA, the CDR3 is TGTGCCAGCAGCCCCGGGGGGGCTGCTAACTATGGCTACACCTTC. Translation: CASSPGGAANYGYTF.

The table lists this clone with a count of one. The V and J genes are TRBV18 and TRBJ2-1; D remains ambiguous. Germline-derived CDR1 and CDR2 are KGHSH and LQKENI. Trimming removed 2 bases from V and 6 bases from J, with 8 bases in between. This CDR3 comprises 13 residues. CDR3 nucleotides: TGTGCCAGCTCACCATTGGACGGCAATGAGCAGTTCTTC. It specifies CASSPLDGNEQFF.

The chain has TRBV5-1 and TRBJ1-1; D is perhaps TRBD1 (5 bases). V shed 0 bases and J shed 3 bases, with 9 bases lying between them. The CDR3 spans 14 residues. The V gene's germline CDR1 is SGHRS and CDR2 YFSETQ. CDR3 DNA sequence: TGCGCCAGCAGCTTGGCGGGGGATTACACTGAAGCTTTCTTT. Its protein product is CASSLAGDYTEAFF.

The V and J genes are TRBV6-1 and TRBJ2-7; a weak D match, TRBD1 (5 bases). The CDR3 runs 13 residues. Germline V CDR1 and CDR2: MNHNS, SASEGT. Trimming removed 0 bases from V and 4 bases from J, with 7 bases in between. This CDR3 reads CASSEATEYEQYF. As DNA, the CDR3 is TGTGCCAGCAGTGAAGCGACAGAATACGAGCAGTACTTC.

V gene TRBV19 combines with J gene TRBJ1-4, with 7 bases fitting TRBD1. This CDR3 is built from 14 residues. Germline-derived CDR1 and CDR2 are LNHDA and SQIVND (reference sequence). The V and J ends lost 4 bases and 8 bases, in that order; junction bases with no gene match: 7. CDR3 protein: CASSTGTVWEKLFF. The CDR3 DNA sequence: TGTGCCAGTAGTACAGGGACAGTTTGGGAAAAACTGTTTTTT. The full variable domain, with the rest looked up from reference TRBV19 and TRBJ1-4, is DGGITQSPKYLFRKEGQNVTLSCEQNLNHDAMYWYRQDPGQGLRLIYYSQIVNDFQKGDIAEGYSVSREKKESFPLTVTSAQKNPTAFYLCASSTGTVWEKLFFGSGTQLSVL.

Only one count was recorded for this clone. Different DNA sequences within this sample yield the same CDR3. The rearrangement links TRBV28 to TRBJ2-6; the D gene is possibly TRBD1 (6 bases). The V end was cut by 5 bases, the J end by 2 bases, with 10 bases between. CDR3 size: 15 residues. The germline V gene has CDR1 MDHEN and CDR2 SYDVKM. CDR3 in amino acids: CASSRGTAGANVLTF. The CDR3 DNA reads TGTGCCAGCAGTAGGGGGACCGCTGGGGCCAACGTCCTGACTTTC.

This clone was detected once. This sequence joins TRBV7-9 and TRBJ2-3; TRBD1 aligns across 8 bases. The germline V gene encodes CDR1 SEHNR and CDR2 FQNEAQ (reference sequence). The junction had 3 bases not matched to a gene; V was cut back by 2 bases and J by 5 bases. This CDR3 is built from 14 residues. CDR3: CASSLPGGGDTQYF. CDR3 sequence (DNA): TGTGCCAGCAGCTTACCAGGGGGCGGAGATACGCAGTATTTT.

CDR3 coding DNA: TGTGCCAGCAACCAAGACAGGATCTACGAGCAGTACTTC. It is translated as CASNQDRIYEQYF. V and J are TRBV7-2 and TRBJ2-7; D possibly corresponds to TRBD1 (6 bases). Trimming removed 7 bases from V and 3 bases from J, with 13 bases in between. CDR1 is SGHTA, CDR2 FQGNSA, per germline. This CDR3 is built from 13 residues.

This clone showed up just once. J is TRBJ2-3 and V is TRBV11-2; no clear D. The V gene's germline CDR1 is SGHAT and CDR2 FQNNGV. V gave up 8 bases and J gave up 0 bases, with 15 bases separating them. The length of the CDR3 is 15 residues. The CDR3 DNA sequence: TGTGCCAGCTACCGTGGTCAACTAAGCACAGATACGCAGTATTTT. It yields the protein CASYRGQLSTDTQYF.